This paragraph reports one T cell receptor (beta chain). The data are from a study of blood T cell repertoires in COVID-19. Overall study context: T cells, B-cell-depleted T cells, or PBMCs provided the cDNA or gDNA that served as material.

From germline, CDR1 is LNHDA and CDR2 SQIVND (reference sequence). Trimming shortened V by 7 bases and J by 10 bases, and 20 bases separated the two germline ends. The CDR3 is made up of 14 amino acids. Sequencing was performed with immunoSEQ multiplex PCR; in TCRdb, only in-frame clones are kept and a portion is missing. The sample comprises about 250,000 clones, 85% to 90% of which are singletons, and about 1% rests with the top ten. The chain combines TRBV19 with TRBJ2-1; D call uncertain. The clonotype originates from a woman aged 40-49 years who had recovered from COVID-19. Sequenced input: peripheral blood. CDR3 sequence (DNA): TGTGCCAGTAACCCGCTGGGTAGCCGTGCGGAGCAGTTCTTC. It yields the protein CASNPLGSRAEQFF.